A single sample is the source of the 24 T cell receptor beta chains below, sequenced in a study of blood T cell repertoires in COVID-19 (dated by TCRdb to 2018 to 2021). Libraries were constructed by the immunoSEQ multiplex PCR assay. As stored in TCRdb, this immuneACCESS dataset retains in-frame rearrangements with V and J assigned. A fraction of the clones does not appear; measured against another copy, unresolved V genes explain less than half of the discrepancy, and the remainder lacks a known reason. Present in this sample are 75,000 to 100,000 clones, less than 90% of which were seen just once. The top ten clonotypes cover roughly 20% of the sample. Input material: peripheral blood. These receptors were taken from a woman of 80 years or more with acute or convalescent COVID-19.

The gene calls are TRBV15 and TRBJ1-6, with a weak D call TRBD1 (6 bases). V gave up 4 bases and J gave up 7 bases, with 14 bases separating them. The CDR3 sequence is 15 residues long. Germline V lookup: CDR1 LNHNV, CDR2 YYDKDF (reference sequence). CDR3 bases: TGTGCCACCAGCAATAATGGACAGTACAATTCACCCCTCCACTTT. Amino acid sequence: CATSNNGQYNSPLHF.

The V call is TRBV5-6, the J call TRBJ1-6; unclear D gene. Germline lookup yields CDR1 SGHDT and CDR2 YYEEEE. The CDR3 consists of 15 residues. The V end lost 2 bases, the J end lost 6 bases, and 12 bases lay between the germline ends. In nucleotides, the CDR3 is TGTGCCAGCAGCTTAGATTCAGGACTTAATTCACCCCTCCACTTT. Its protein product is CASSLDSGLNSPLHF. Full variable domain (remainder filled in from reference TRBV5-6 and TRBJ1-6): DAGVTQSPTHLIKTRGQQVTLRCSPKSGHDTVSWYQQALGQGPQFIFQYYEEEERQRGNFPDRFSGHQFPNYSSELNVNALLLGDSALYLCASSLDSGLNSPLHFGNGTRLTVT.

The rearrangement uses TRBV6-6 and TRBJ1-1, with 9 bases matching TRBD1. Trimming took 6 bases from V and 0 from J; bases not matched to a gene: 20. In germline, CDR1 is MNHNY, CDR2 SVGAGI (reference sequence). The CDR3 runs to 20 residues. The CDR3 region is CASSPRGQGPHFTLNTEAFF. The CDR3 DNA sequence: TGTGCCAGCAGCCCCAGAGGACAGGGGCCCCATTTCACCCTGAACACTGAAGCTTTCTTT.

The chain recombines TRBV18 with TRBJ2-1, with TRBD2 as a possible D gene (6 bases). The CDR3 sequence is 15 residues long. The ends were cut back, 3 bases at V and 3 bases at J, with 12 bases in the middle. Germline V CDR1 and CDR2: KGHSH, LQKENI. The chain's CDR3 is CASSPLLTSYNEQFF. In DNA, the CDR3 is TGTGCCAGCTCACCCCTTTTGACTAGCTACAATGAGCAGTTCTTC. The full variable domain, its missing parts supplied by reference TRBV18 and TRBJ2-1, is NAGVMQNPRHLVRRRGQEARLRCSPMKGHSHVYWYRQLPEEGLKFMVYLQKENIIDESGMPKERFSAEFPKEGPSILRIQQVVRGDSAAYFCASSPLLTSYNEQFFGPGTRLTVL.

The genes are TRBV12-5 and TRBJ2-7; TRBD2 matches at 8 bases. CDR3 length: 15 residues. In germline, CDR1 is LGHNT, CDR2 FRNRAP. V shed 5 bases and J 2 bases; nucleotides not matched to a gene: 8. CDR3 residues: CASGHGLAVPYEQYF. Written as DNA, the CDR3 is TGTGCTAGTGGTCATGGACTAGCCGTACCCTACGAGCAGTACTTC.

Only a few counts were recorded for this clone. The V gene is TRBV10-3, the J gene TRBJ2-3; 12 nucleotides agree with TRBD2. The CDR3 is made up of 16 amino acids. Germline CDR1 is ENHRY and CDR2 is SYGVKD. J gave up 5 bases and V 4 bases, and 7 bases lay outside the gene matches. CDR3 DNA sequence: TGTGCCATCAGTGCCGCTAGCGGGGGGGCCGGAGATACGCAGTATTTT. This sequence encodes CAISAASGGAGDTQYF.

This rearrangement joins TRBV6-1 to TRBJ2-7; TRBD1 matches at 9 bases. The CDR3 totals 16 residues. After removal of 0 bases from V and 3 bases from J, the junction contained 6 bases not matched to a gene. Germline loops: CDR1 MNHNS, CDR2 SASEGT. CDR3 loop: CASSEALDRGLYEQYF. The CDR3 DNA sequence: TGTGCCAGCAGTGAAGCCTTGGACAGGGGTCTCTACGAGCAGTACTTC.

Remarks on this clone: The junction departs from the called germline gene at one end, perhaps through a read error. The chain combines TRBV11-2 with TRBJ1-4, with TRBD1 as a possible D gene (6 bases). Germline V gene data show CDR1 as SGHAT and CDR2 as FQNNGV. The CDR3 loop spans 18 amino acids. CDR3 protein: CATSRGVQVGAQNEKLFF. The CDR3 bases are TGTGCCACCAGCCGGGGGGTACAGGTGGGGGCCCAGAATGAAAAACTGTTTTTT.

The chain employs TRBV3-1 (or the pseudogene TRBV3-2) and TRBJ1-2; 8 bases are shared with TRBD1. This CDR3 spans 22 amino acids. The germline V gene has CDR1 LGHDT and CDR2 YNNKEL (reference sequence). J gave up 4 bases and V 1 base, and 26 bases lay outside the gene matches. Here the CDR3 DNA reads TGTGCCAGCAGCCAAGGAGGGTCGGGACAGGCTCCTCCATCAGCAACGTTCTATGGCTACACCTTC. Translation gives CASSQGGSGQAPPSATFYGYTF.

The gene calls are TRBV2 and TRBJ1-2; D might be TRBD1 (6 bases). The CDR3 has 14 amino acids. V was trimmed by 4 bases and J by 7 bases, leaving 16 bases between them. Germline V lookup: CDR1 SNHLY, CDR2 FYNNEI. The CDR3 is CASSVKTGFGGYTF. CDR3 DNA: TGTGCCAGCAGTGTAAAGACAGGTTTTGGTGGCTACACCTTC.

The chain recombines TRBV6-5 with TRBJ1-5; possibly TRBD1 for D (5 bases). Trimming cost V 6 bases and J 6 bases, with 12 bases left between them. The CDR3 is 13 residues long. Germline V CDR1 and CDR2: MNHEY, SVGAGI. The CDR3 DNA reads as TGTGCCAGCAGCCCGGGGGGTGCTCAGCCCCAGCATTTT. Protein: CASSPGGAQPQHF.

The chain uses TRBV11-2 and TRBJ1-1; a possible D gene is TRBD1 (6 bases). Trimming shortened V by 0 bases and J by 1 base, and 12 bases separated the two germline ends. CDR3 length equals 16 residues. The germline V gene encodes CDR1 SGHAT and CDR2 FQNNGV. The chain's CDR3 is CASSLDGGRRNTEAFF. The CDR3 DNA follows: TGTGCCAGCAGCTTAGATGGGGGCCGAAGGAACACTGAAGCTTTCTTT. The full variable domain, in which reference TRBV11-2 and TRBJ1-1 provide the parts outside the CDR3, is EAGVAQSPRYKIIEKRQSVAFWCNPISGHATLYWYQQILGQGPKLLIQFQNNGVVDDSQLPKDRFSAERLKGVDSTLKIQPAKLEDSAVYLCASSLDGGRRNTEAFFGQGTRLTVV.

Here the CDR3 DNA reads TGTGCCATCAGTGAGTCTGGGAGGCTAAGTGCTGAGACCCAGTACTTC. Translated: CAISESGRLSAETQYF. This chain joins TRBV10-3 and TRBJ2-5; possibly TRBD2 for D (6 bases). The CDR3 length is 16 residues. V lost 0 bases and J 5 bases, leaving 16 bases between the germline ends. Germline V gene sequence: CDR1 ENHRY, CDR2 SYGVKD.

The CDR3 spells CASSTGWTNEKLFF. The CDR3 DNA sequence: TGTGCCAGCAGCACAGGGTGGACTAATGAAAAACTGTTTTTT. This sequence joins TRBV7-6 and TRBJ1-4; the D gene is possibly TRBD1 (6 bases). The CDR3 length is 14 residues. Germline values: CDR1 SGHVS, CDR2 FNYEAQ. V lost 5 bases and J lost 2, with 9 bases in between.

J is TRBJ1-2 and V is TRBV6-5; possibly TRBD1 for D (5 bases). The V end lost 5 bases, the J end lost 7 bases, and 11 bases lay between the germline ends. CDR3 length: 12 residues. Germline loops: CDR1 MNHEY, CDR2 SVGAGI. CDR3 protein: CASSNTGLGYTF. The CDR3 bases are TGTGCCAGCAGTAATACAGGCCTTGGCTACACCTTC.

The V gene is TRBV5-1, the J gene TRBJ2-3, with 9 bases identical to TRBD1. Germline V gene data show CDR1 as SGHRS and CDR2 as YFSETQ. V was clipped by 3 bases and J by 5 bases; unmatched bases: 4. This CDR3 region has 14 residues. CDR3 bases: TGCGCCAGCAGCTCCGGACAGGGGCAAGATACGCAGTATTTT. Translating it yields CASSSGQGQDTQYF.

A few counts support this clone. Other DNA sequences within the sample encode an identical CDR3. The rearrangement joins TRBV5-1 to TRBJ2-7, with 12 bases aligning to TRBD2. This CDR3 region has 15 residues. Germline V gives CDR1 SGHRS, CDR2 YFSETQ. Trimming removed 5 bases from V and 2 bases from J; junction bases left unmatched: 5. CDR3 bases: TGCGCCAGCAGTTTGACTAGCGGGGGCCCCTACGAGCAGTACTTC. It specifies CASSLTSGGPYEQYF.

The chain links TRBV29-1 to TRBJ1-6, with 9 bases fitting TRBD1. Germline assignment: CDR1 SQVTM and CDR2 ANQGSEA. The trim removed 5 bases at V and 8 bases at J, leaving 4 bases unmatched. The CDR3 sequence is 13 residues long. The CDR3 loop reads CSVMDRGDSPLHF. As DNA, the CDR3 is TGCAGCGTTATGGACAGGGGCGATTCACCCCTCCACTTT.

The chain uses TRBV7-9 and TRBJ1-2; the D is unclear. Germline values: CDR1 SEHNR, CDR2 FQNEAQ (reference sequence). Trimming took off 4 bases at V and 0 bases at J, with 6 bases between the two ends. The CDR3 extends over 13 amino acids. CDR3 residues: CASSSTANYGYTF. The CDR3 DNA sequence: TGTGCCAGCAGCTCGACTGCTAACTATGGCTACACCTTC.

This sequence joins TRBV4-2 and TRBJ2-7; 9 bases fit TRBD1. V dropped 4 bases and J dropped 1; count of bases not matched to a gene: 5. Germline CDR1 is LGHNA and CDR2 is YNFKEQ. CDR3 length equals 15 residues. The CDR3: CASSRNGQGSYEQYF. CDR3 bases: TGTGCCAGCAGCCGGAACGGACAGGGGTCCTACGAGCAGTACTTC.

The CDR3 sequence is CASSGLAETQYF. The DNA of the CDR3 is TGTGCCAGCAGTGGACTAGCCGAGACCCAGTACTTC. V gene TRBV12-3 or TRBV12-4 combines with J gene TRBJ2-5; 8 bases agree with TRBD2. The CDR3 extends over 12 amino acids. Trimming took 5 bases from V and 5 from J; bases not matched to a gene: 1.

The rearrangement joins TRBV11-3 to TRBJ1-3; 7 bases agree with TRBD1. The J segment lost 4 bases and the V segment lost 5 bases, leaving 8 bases of the junction unmatched. The CDR3 length is 15 residues. Per the germline V gene, CDR1 is SGHNT and CDR2 is YENEEA. The CDR3 region is CASSPRQGSGNTIYF. Here the CDR3 DNA reads TGTGCCAGCAGCCCACGACAGGGCAGCGGAAACACCATATATTTT. The whole variable domain, remainder taken from reference TRBV11-3 and TRBJ1-3, is EAGVVQSPRYKIIEKKQPVAFWCNPISGHNTLYWYLQNLGQGPELLIRYENEEAVDDSQLPKDRFSAERLKGVDSTLKIQPAELGDSAVYLCASSPRQGSGNTIYFGEGSWLTVV.

This chain connects TRBV11-2 to TRBJ1-1; perhaps TRBD1 as D (5 bases). Germline V gene data show CDR1 as SGHAT and CDR2 as FQNNGV. Trimming shortened V by 1 base and J by 6 bases, and 12 bases separated the two germline ends. The CDR3 is made up of 14 amino acids. The CDR3 is CASSLALGHAEAFF. In DNA, the CDR3 is TGTGCCAGCAGCTTAGCTTTGGGGCACGCTGAAGCTTTCTTT.

The chain has TRBV18 and TRBJ1-1; D possibly corresponds to TRBD1 (5 bases). The V gene lost 8 bases and the J gene lost 4 bases, with 8 bases spanning the gap. CDR3 length equals 11 residues. The V gene's germline CDR1 is KGHSH and CDR2 LQKENI. CDR3 amino acids: CASRGTTEAFF. The CDR3 nucleotides read TGTGCCAGCAGGGGAACCACTGAAGCTTTCTTT.